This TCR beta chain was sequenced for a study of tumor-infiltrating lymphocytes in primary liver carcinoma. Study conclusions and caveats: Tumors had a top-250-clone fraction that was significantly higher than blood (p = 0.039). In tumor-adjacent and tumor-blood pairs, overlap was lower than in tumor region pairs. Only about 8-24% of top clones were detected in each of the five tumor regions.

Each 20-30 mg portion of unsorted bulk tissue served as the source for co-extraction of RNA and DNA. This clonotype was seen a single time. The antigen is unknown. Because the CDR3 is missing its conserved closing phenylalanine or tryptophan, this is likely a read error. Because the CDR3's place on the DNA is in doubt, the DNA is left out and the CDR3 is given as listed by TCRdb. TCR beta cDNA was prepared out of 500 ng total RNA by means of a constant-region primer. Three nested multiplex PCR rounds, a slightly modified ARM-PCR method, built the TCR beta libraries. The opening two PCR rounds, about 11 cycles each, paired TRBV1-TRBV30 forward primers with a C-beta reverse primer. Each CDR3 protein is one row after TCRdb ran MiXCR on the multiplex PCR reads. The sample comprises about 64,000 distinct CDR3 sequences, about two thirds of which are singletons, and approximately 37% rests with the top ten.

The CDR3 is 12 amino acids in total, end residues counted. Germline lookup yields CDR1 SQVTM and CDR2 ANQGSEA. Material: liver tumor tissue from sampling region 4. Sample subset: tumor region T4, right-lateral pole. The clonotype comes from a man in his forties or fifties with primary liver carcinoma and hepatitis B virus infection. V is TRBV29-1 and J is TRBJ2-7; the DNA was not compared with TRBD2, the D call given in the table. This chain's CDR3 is CSVRQGGNEHYL.